The clone carrying this T cell receptor beta chain was observed many times. V was trimmed by 0 bases and J by 0 bases, leaving 21 bases between them. The CDR3 extends over 19 amino acids. Germline values: CDR1 DFQATT, CDR2 SNEGSKA (reference sequence). The data originate from a study of T cells in Graves' hyperthyroidism and ophthalmopathy. TCR beta CDR3 sequences were amplified from RNA transcripts. The HTBI primer set was used in a first-round RT-PCR of the TCR CDR3. TCRdb itself ran the multiplex PCR reads through MiXCR, one entry per CDR3 protein. Among 300,000 to 450,000 distinct CDR3 sequences, about 14% were seen once, and the ten largest hold about 11%.

This sequence originates from a woman aged 55-69 years with Graves' hyperthyroidism. The chain recombines TRBV20-1 with TRBJ2-1; maybe TRBD2 (5 bases). The specimen was blood. The CDR3 DNA follows: TGCAGTGCTAGAGATCGGTGGCCGCGATGGGAGAGCTCCTACAATGAGCAGTTCTTC. It translates to CSARDRWPRWESSYNEQFF.